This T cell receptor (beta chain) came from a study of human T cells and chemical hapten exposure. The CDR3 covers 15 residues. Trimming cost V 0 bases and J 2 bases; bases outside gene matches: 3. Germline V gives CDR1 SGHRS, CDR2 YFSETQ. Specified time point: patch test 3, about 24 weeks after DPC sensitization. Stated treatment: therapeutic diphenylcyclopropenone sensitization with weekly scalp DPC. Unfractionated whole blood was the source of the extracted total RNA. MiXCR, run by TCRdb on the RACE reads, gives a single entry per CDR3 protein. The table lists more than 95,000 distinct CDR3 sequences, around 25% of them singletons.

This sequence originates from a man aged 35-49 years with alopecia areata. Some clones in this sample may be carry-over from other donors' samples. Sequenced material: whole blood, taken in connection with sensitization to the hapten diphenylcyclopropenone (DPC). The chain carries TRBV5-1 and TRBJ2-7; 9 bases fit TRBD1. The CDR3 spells CASSLEQGATYEQYF. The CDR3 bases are TGCGCCAGCAGCTTGGAACAGGGGGCTACCTACGAGCAGTACTTC.